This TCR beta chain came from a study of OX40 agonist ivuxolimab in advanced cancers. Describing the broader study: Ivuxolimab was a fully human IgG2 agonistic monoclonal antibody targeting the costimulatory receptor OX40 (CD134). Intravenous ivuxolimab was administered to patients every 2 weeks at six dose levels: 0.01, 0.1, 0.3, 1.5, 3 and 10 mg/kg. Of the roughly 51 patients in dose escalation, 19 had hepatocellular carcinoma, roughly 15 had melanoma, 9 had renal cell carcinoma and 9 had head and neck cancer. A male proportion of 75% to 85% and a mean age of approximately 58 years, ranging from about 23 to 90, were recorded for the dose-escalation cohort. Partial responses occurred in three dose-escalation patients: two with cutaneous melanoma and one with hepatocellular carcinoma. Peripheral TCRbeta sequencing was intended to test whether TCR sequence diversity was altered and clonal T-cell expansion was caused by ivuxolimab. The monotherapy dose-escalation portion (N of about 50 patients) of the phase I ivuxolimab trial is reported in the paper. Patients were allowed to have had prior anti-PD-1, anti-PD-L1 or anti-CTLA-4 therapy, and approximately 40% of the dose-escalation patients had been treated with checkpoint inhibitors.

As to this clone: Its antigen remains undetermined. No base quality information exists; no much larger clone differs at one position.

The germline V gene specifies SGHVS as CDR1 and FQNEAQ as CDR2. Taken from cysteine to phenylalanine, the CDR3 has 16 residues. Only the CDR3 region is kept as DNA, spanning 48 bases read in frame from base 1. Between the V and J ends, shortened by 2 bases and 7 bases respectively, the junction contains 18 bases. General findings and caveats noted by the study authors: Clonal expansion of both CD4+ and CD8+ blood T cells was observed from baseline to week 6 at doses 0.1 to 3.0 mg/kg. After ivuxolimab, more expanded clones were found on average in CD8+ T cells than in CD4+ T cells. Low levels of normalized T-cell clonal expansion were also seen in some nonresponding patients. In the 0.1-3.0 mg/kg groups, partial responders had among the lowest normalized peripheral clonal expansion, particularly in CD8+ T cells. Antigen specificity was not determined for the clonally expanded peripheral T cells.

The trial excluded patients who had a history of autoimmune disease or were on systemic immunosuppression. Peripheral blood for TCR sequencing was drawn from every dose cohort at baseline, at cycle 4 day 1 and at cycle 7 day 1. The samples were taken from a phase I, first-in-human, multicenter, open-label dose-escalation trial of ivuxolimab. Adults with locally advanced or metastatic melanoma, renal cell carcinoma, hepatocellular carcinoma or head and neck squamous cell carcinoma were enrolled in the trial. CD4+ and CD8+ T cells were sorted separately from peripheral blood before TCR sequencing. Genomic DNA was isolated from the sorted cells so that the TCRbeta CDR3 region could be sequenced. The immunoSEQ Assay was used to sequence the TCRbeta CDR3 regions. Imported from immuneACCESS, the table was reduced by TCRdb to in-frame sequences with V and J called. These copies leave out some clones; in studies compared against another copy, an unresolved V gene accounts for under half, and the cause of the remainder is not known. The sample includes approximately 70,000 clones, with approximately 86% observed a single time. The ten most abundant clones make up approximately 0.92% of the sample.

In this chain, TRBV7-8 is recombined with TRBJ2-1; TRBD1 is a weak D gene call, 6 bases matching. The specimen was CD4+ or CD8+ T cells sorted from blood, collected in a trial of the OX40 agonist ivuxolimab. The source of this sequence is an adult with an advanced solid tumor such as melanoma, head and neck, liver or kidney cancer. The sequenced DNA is TGTGCCAGCAGCTTAAAGGGGGATACGAGTACAAATGAGCAGTTCTTC. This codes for CASSLKGDTSTNEQFF.